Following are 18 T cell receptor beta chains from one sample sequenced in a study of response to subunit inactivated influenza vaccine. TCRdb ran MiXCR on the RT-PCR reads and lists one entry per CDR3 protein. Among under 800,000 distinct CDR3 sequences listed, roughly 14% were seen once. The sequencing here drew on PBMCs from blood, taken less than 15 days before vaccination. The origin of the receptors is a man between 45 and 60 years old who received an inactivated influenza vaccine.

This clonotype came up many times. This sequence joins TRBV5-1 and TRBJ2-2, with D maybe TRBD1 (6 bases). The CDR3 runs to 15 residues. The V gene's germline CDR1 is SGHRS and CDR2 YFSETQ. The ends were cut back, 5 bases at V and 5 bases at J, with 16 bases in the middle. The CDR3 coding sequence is TGCGCCAGCAGACGCGGCCACAGGGATACCGGGGAGCTGTTTTTT. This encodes CASRRGHRDTGELFF.

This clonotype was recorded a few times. This CDR3 is CASSRGTGAPGELFF. In DNA form, the CDR3 reads TGCGCCAGCAGCCGCGGGACAGGGGCGCCCGGGGAGCTGTTTTTT. This sequence joins TRBV4-3 and TRBJ2-2; 10 bases align to TRBD1. The CDR3 runs to 15 residues. Germline CDR1 reads LGHNA; CDR2 reads YSLEER. Germline trimming cut 4 bases from V and 6 bases from J; bases unmatched to any gene: 5.

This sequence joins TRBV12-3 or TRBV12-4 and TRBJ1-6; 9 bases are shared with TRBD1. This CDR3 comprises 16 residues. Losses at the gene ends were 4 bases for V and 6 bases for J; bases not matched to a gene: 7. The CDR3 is CASSSRQGGSNSPLHF. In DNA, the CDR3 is TGTGCCAGCAGTTCTAGACAGGGGGGCTCTAATTCACCCCTCCACTTT.

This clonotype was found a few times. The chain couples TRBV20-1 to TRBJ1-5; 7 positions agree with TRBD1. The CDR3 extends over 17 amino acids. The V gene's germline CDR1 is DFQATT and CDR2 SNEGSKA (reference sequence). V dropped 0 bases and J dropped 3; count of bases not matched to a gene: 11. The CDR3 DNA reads TGCAGTGCTAGAGATCCAATTCGACAGGGAGACAATCAGCCCCAGCATTTT. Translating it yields CSARDPIRQGDNQPQHF.

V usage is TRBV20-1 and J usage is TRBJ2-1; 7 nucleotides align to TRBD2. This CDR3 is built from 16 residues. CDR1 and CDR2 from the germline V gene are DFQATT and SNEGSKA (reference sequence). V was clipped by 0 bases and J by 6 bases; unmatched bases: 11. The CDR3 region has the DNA TGCAGTGCTAGAGAAGAGGCAGGGAGGGGCTCCAATGAGCAGTTCTTC. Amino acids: CSAREEAGRGSNEQFF.

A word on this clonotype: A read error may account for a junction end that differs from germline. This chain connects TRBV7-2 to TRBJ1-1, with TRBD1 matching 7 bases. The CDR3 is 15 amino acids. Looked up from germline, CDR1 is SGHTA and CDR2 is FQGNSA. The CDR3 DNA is TGTGCCAGCAGCCCCGAGACAGGGCTGAACGCTGAAGCTTTCTTT. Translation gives CASSPETGLNAEAFF. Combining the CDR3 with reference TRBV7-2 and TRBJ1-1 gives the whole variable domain GAGVSQSPSNKVTEKGKDVELRCDPISGHTALYWYRQSLGQGLEFLIYFQGNSAPDKSGLPSDRFSAERTGGSVSTLTIQRTQQEDSAVYLCASSPETGLNAEAFFGQGTRLTVV.

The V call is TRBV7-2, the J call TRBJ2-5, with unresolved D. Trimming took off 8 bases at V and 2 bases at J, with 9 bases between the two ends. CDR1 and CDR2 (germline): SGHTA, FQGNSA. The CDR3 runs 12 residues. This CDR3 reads CASRRQQETQYF. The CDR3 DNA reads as TGTGCCAGCCGCCGACAACAAGAGACCCAGTACTTC.

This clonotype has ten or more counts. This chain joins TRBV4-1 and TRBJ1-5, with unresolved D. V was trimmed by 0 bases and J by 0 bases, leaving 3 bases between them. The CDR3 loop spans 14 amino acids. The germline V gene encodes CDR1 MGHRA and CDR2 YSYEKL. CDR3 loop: CASSQEVSNQPQHF. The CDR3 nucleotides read TGCGCCAGCAGCCAAGAGGTTAGCAATCAGCCCCAGCATTTT.

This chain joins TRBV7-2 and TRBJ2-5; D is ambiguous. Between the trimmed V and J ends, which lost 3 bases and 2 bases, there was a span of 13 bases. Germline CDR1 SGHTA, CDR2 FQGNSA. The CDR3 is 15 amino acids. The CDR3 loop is CASSFSPSEQETQYF. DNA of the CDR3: TGTGCCAGCAGCTTTAGCCCATCAGAGCAAGAGACCCAGTACTTC.

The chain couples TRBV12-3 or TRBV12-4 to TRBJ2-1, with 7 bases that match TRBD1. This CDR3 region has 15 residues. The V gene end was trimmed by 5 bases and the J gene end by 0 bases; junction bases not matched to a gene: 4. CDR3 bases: TGTGCCAGCAGTCTGGGGACAGACTCCTACAATGAGCAGTTCTTC. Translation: CASSLGTDSYNEQFF.

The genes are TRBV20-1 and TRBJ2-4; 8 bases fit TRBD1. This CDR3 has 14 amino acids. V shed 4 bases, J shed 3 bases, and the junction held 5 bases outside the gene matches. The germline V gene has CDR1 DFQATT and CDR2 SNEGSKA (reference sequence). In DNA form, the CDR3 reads TGCAGTGCTATGGACAGGGTATTCAAAAACATTCAGTACTTC. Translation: CSAMDRVFKNIQYF.

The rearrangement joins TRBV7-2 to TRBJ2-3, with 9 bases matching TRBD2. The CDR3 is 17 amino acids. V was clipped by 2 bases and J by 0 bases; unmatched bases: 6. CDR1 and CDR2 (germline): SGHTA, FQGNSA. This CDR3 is CASSLRAGGPSTDTQYF. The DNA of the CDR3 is TGTGCCAGCAGCTTACGAGCGGGGGGCCCCAGCACAGATACGCAGTATTTT.

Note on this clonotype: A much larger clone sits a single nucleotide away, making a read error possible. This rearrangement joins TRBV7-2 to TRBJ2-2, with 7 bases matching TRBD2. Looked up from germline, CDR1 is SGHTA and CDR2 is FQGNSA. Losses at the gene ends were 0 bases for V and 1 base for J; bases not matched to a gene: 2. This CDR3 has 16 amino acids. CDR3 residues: CASSLAAGVNTGELFF. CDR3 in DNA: TGTGCCAGCAGCTTAGCGGCGGGAGTGAACACCGGGGAGCTGTTTTTT.

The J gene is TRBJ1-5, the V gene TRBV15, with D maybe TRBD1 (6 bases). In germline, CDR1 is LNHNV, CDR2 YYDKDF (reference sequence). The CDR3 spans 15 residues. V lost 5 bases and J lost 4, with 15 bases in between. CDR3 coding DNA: TGTGCCACCAGCCAAGATCCAGGGGAAAATCAGCCCCAGCATTTT. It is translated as CATSQDPGENQPQHF.

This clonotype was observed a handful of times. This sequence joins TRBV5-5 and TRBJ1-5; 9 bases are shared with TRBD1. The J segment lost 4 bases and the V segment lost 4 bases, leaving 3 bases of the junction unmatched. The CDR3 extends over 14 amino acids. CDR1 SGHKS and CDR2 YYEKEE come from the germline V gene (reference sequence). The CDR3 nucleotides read TGTGCCAGCAGCAACGGACAGGGGAATCAGCCCCAGCATTTT. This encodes CASSNGQGNQPQHF. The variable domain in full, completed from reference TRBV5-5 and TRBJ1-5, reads DAGVTQSPTHLIKTRGQQVTLRCSPISGHKSVSWYQQVLGQGPQFIFQYYEKEERGRGNFPDRFSARQFPNYSSELNVNALLLGDSALYLCASSNGQGNQPQHFGDGTRLSIL.

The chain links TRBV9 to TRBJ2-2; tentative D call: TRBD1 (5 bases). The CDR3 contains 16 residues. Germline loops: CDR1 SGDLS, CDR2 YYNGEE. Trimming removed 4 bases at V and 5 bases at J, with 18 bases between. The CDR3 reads CASSQVSWPGTGELFF. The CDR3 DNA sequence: TGTGCCAGCAGCCAAGTGTCTTGGCCAGGGACCGGGGAGCTGTTTTTT.

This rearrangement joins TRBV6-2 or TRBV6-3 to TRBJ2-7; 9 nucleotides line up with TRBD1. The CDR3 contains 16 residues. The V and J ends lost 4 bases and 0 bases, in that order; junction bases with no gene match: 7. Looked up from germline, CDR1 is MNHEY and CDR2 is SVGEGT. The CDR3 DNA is TGTGCCAGCAGTTCGGCGACAGGGGGGAGCTCCTACGAGCAGTACTTC. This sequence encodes CASSSATGGSSYEQYF.

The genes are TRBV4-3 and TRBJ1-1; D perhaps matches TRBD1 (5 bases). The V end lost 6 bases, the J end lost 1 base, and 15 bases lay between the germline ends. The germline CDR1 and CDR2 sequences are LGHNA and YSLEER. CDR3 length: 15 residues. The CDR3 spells CASRTNDRTNTEAFF. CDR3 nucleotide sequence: TGCGCCAGCAGGACAAACGACAGAACGAACACTGAAGCTTTCTTT.